The next 15 T cell receptor delta chains were all read from a single sample in a study of delta chains in infants with herpesvirus infections. Reverse transcription of PBMC RNA used primers specific for the gamma and delta chains. TCRdb reanalysed the RT-PCR reads with CATT. The repertoire consists of about 160 delta-chain clones, with 45% occurring once and the leading ten covering roughly 43%. Specimen: peripheral blood, collected at time point 3 of longitudinal follow-up. These receptors originate from a human donor who was a Ugandan infant, either HIV-exposed or HIV-unexposed (not recorded which).

Note on this clone: With a far larger clone one base away, a read error is the likely cause. The chain carries TRDV3 and TRDJ1, with TRDD3 matching over 9 bases. This CDR3 has 21 amino acids. The V and J ends lost 4 bases and 0 bases, in that order; junction bases with no gene match: 27. Germline CDR1 reads TVYSNPD; CDR2 reads GDNSRS (reference sequence). CDR3 residues: CASHPAFRGYWGTGNTDKLIF. The CDR3 DNA reads TGTGCCTCCCATCCGGCCTTCCGCGGGTACTGGGGGACGGGGAACACCGATAAACTCATCTTT.

This clone was recorded a few times. Since a far larger clone is one base different, this is likely a read error. The rearrangement links TRDV2 to TRDJ3; 10 bases fit TRDD3. This CDR3 is built from 17 residues. CDR1 GEAIGNYY and CDR2 EKD come from the germline V gene. Written as DNA, the CDR3 is TGTGCCTGTGACATCACTGGGGGATCCTGGGACGCCCGACAGATGTTTTTC. It specifies CACDITGGSWDARQMFF.

For this clone: A far more abundant clone sits one base away, making this likely a read error. CDR3 amino acids: CAYDTVTRGIRRTWDTRQMFF. CDR3 nucleotide sequence: TGTGCCTATGACACCGTAACTAGGGGGATACGCAGAACCTGGGACACCCGACAGATGTTTTTC. This chain connects TRDV2 to TRDJ3, with 10 positions matching TRDD3. The CDR3 is 21 amino acids. The germline V gene encodes CDR1 GEAIGNYY and CDR2 EKD.

This clone occurred a few times. A single base separates this from a much larger clone, so it may be a read error. The chain links TRDV1 to TRDJ1, with D possibly being TRDD2 or TRDD3 (7 bases each). Trimming cost V 3 bases and J 4 bases, with 27 bases left between them. Per germline, CDR1 TSWWSYY and CDR2 QGS. CDR3 length: 19 amino acids. The CDR3 nucleotides are TGTGCTCTTGGGGACCCCTTCCTCGCGAGGATACGCAATAGCGATAAACTCATCTTT. Encoded protein: CALGDPFLARIRNSDKLIF.

A word on this clone: A far larger clone is just one base off, so this is likely a read error. The V and J genes are TRDV1 and TRDJ1, with 11 bases matching TRDD3. This CDR3 contains 19 residues. Trimming cost V 3 bases and J 7 bases; bases outside gene matches: 19. Germline CDR1 is TSWWSYY and CDR2 is QGS. The CDR3 bases are TGTGCTCTTGGGGAGCCTTCCCGAACTGGGGGATATTGGGAGATTAAACTCATCTTT. Translating gives CALGEPSRTGGYWEIKLIF.

This clone occurred a few times. This likely reflects a read error, since a far larger clone is one base away. The same CDR3 also results from other DNA sequences found in this sample. This chain links TRDV1 with TRDJ1; 9 positions match TRDD3. Germline V gene data show CDR1 as TSWWSYY and CDR2 as QGS. The CDR3 has 20 amino acids. With 1 base clipped from V and 0 bases from J, the junction kept 15 bases outside the gene matches. The CDR3 coding sequence is TGTGCTCTTGGGGAACCCGTAAGAGTACTGGGGGAGCCATACACCGATAAACTCATCTTT. It codes for CALGEPVRVLGEPYTDKLIF.

In the case of this clone: A read error likely explains this, since a far larger clone differs by one base. The gene calls are TRDV2 and TRDJ3; tentatively, D is TRDD3 (6 bases). Germline CDR1 GEAIGNYY, CDR2 EKD. Trimming removed 3 bases at V and 0 bases at J, with 20 bases between. The CDR3 totals 20 residues. CDR3 loop: CACDALGAPSSSWDTRQMFF. In nucleotides, the CDR3 is TGTGCCTGTGACGCTTTGGGGGCCCCCTCAAGCTCCTGGGACACCCGACAGATGTTTTTC.

In the case of this clone: A read error likely explains this, since a far larger clone differs by one base. Other DNA sequences in this sample translate to the same CDR3. The chain has TRDV2 and TRDJ3; TRDD3 might be the D (6 bases). The CDR3 contains 19 residues. Germline assignment: CDR1 GEAIGNYY and CDR2 EKD. Trimming left V 0 bases short and J 0 bases short, with 14 bases between. The CDR3 DNA reads as TGTGCCTGTGACACCGTGGGGGGGGACAGCTCCTGGGACACCCGACAGATGTTTTTC. Protein: CACDTVGGDSSWDTRQMFF.

J is TRDJ3 and V is TRDV2; TRDD3 is a possible D gene (5 bases). The V end lost 0 bases, the J end lost 0 bases, and 8 bases lay between the germline ends. The CDR3 is 17 residues long. Germline CDR1 is GEAIGNYY and CDR2 is EKD. DNA for the CDR3: TGTGCCTGTGACACCGCAGGATACTCCTGGGACACCCGACAGATGTTTTTC. Protein: CACDTAGYSWDTRQMFF.

Points on this clone: A far more abundant clone sits one base away, making this likely a read error. V is TRDV1 and J is TRDJ1; TRDD3 matches at 7 bases. The CDR3 is 16 residues long. Germline CDR1 reads TSWWSYY; CDR2 reads QGS. CDR3 residues: CARFQLGGTPTDKLIF. CDR3 DNA: TGTGCCCGATTCCAGCTGGGGGGTACCCCCACCGATAAACTCATCTTT.

Only a few counts were recorded for this clone. A read error is likely here: a far larger clone is one base away. The same CDR3 can be traced to other DNA sequences in this sample. The CDR3 coding sequence is TGTGCCTGTGACATCACTGGGGGGTCCTGGGACACCCGACAGATGTTTTTC. Translation: CACDITGGSWDTRQMFF. The rearrangement uses TRDV2 and TRDJ3; TRDD3 agrees at 8 bases. The CDR3 is 17 amino acids. Germline V gene data show CDR1 as GEAIGNYY and CDR2 as EKD. V was clipped by 2 bases and J by 1 base; unmatched bases: 3.

A note on this clone: This is likely an artifact of a read error, given a far larger clone one base away. The genes are TRDV1 and TRDJ1; possible D gene TRDD3, 6 bases. The CDR3 covers 21 residues. Germline CDR1 reads TSWWSYY; CDR2 reads QGS. CDR3 sequence (DNA): TGTGCTGTTGGGGAACTTCCGCGGGTGGACGGGCTGATACGGGGGACCGATAAACTCATCTTT. It yields the protein CAVGELPRVDGLIRGTDKLIF.

A single count supports this clone. Germline and junction disagree at one end, which may indicate a read error. V and J are TRDV1 and TRDJ1, with 10 bases matching TRDD3. This CDR3 region has 19 residues. Germline V gene data show CDR1 as TSWWSYY and CDR2 as QGS. Written as DNA, the CDR3 is TGTTCTCTTGGGGCCAAATGGGATGGACTGGGGGATTGTTTCGATAAACTCATCTTT. Translating gives CSLGAKWDGLGDCFDKLIF.

On this clone itself: A read error is the likely source, as a far larger clone sits one nucleotide away. The V call is TRDV1, the J call TRDJ1; the D gene is possibly TRDD3 (6 bases). CDR3 length equals 19 residues. The V end was cut by 2 bases, the J end by 3 bases, with 25 bases between. The germline gives CDR1 TSWWSYY, CDR2 QGS. The CDR3 region is CALGEWFQRFGDHPDKLIF. CDR3 nucleotide sequence: TGTGCTCTTGGGGAATGGTTCCAGCGCTTCGGGGATCACCCCGATAAACTCATCTTT.

A remark on this clone: This probably arose from a read error, given a far larger clone one base away. J is TRDJ1 and V is TRDV2; 9 nucleotides agree with TRDD3. There are 21 residues in the CDR3. Looked up from germline, CDR1 is GEAIGNYY and CDR2 is EKD. Trimming cost V 8 bases and J 4 bases; bases outside gene matches: 31. The CDR3 is CASHPAFLGYWGTGNIDKLIF. In DNA form, the CDR3 reads TGTGCCTCCCATCCGGCCTTCCTCGGGTACTGGGGGACGGGGAACATCGATAAACTCATCTTT.